This TCR beta chain was observed in a study of CD8 T cells in Susac syndrome (dated by TCRdb to the late 2010s). Concerning the study at large: Of the Susac syndrome patients who were sequenced, more than five had clinically active disease and roughly 8 were in clinical remission. At blood withdrawal, Susac syndrome patients were either therapy-naive, taking corticosteroids (in some cases with IVIg as well), or taking IVIg alone. The study used repertoire sequencing to test whether antigen drove CD8+ T cell activation and differentiation in Susac syndrome.

Turning to this clonotype: Its target antigen remains unknown. Within one base of it there is no much larger clone, and no base qualities were kept.

RNA was extracted using the RNeasy kit, and 0.5 to 1 microgram was reverse transcribed with random hexamers. The immunoSEQ multiplex PCR assay, covering 54 Vbeta and 13 Jbeta segments, was used to amplify TCR beta CDR3 regions. Bias from PCR amplification was corrected by using a synthetic template baseline for primer optimization and for computational correction. Concerning the study's data processing: Reads were assigned to V, D and J genes according to IMGT and analyzed in immunoSEQ Analyzer, with only productive sequences retained. To calculate clonality, Shannon entropy was normalized by log2 of the number of productive unique sequences and then subtracted from one. Public and private clones were assessed among the 100 most prevalent clones of each patient and control. A clone was defined as Susac-specific if it was absent from the healthy and MS cohorts, from 1052 published viral clones and from other ImmuneACCESS disease sequences. The public reads were quality trimmed at Q25 with fastp and then assembled into clones with MiXCR by TCRdb, keeping productive beta chains. Identical CDR3 protein sequences are pooled into one entry, listed with their most common genes and DNA. What appears here as the V and J calls and clone size reflects TCRdb's work, not the paper's. The sample records 200,000 or so distinct CDR3 sequences, approximately 96% of which are singletons. Jointly, the top ten make up 0.098% of the sample.

Peripheral blood CD8+ and CD4+ T cells from healthy donors, Susac syndrome patients and multiple sclerosis patients were profiled using high-throughput TCR beta sequencing. Recently defined diagnostic criteria for definite or probable disease were met by the Susac syndrome patients. Bulk CD8+ and CD4+ T cells were purified magnetically by negative isolation, whereas CD8+ TEMRA cells were enriched by FACS. Blood was drawn into EDTA tubes, processed within 24 hours, and PBMCs were isolated by density gradient centrifugation. PBMCs intended for TCR sequencing were frozen in liquid nitrogen and were later thawed in a 37 degrees C water bath. The sorted or isolated CD4+, CD8+ and CD8+ TEMRA cells reached a purity of at least 90%. From a lookup of the germline V gene (reference sequence), CDR1 and CDR2 are LNHNV and YYDKDF. The CDR3 goes from the cysteine to the phenylalanine over 14 residues. The CDR3 DNA has 42 bases and is translated from base 1. V trim: 4 bases; J trim: 4 bases; unmatched bases: 6.

Overall study results and their limits: The study acknowledged that relatively few individuals were included in the TCR sequencing and HLA analysis. In the CD4+ T cell repertoire of Susac syndrome patients, clonal expansion was not detected.

Sequencing was done on a sample of CD4+ T cells from PBMCs. Recombination connected TRBV15 to TRBJ1-2, with TRBD1 identical over 7 junction bases. This TCR came from a human donor with Susac syndrome. The CDR3 protein is CATSMIGTAYGYTF. The DNA sequence follows: TGTGCCACCAGCATGATCGGGACAGCCTATGGCTACACCTTC.